Listed here are 24 T cell receptor beta chains from one sample, sequenced in a study of metastatic and nonmetastatic thyroid tumors. Through MiXCR, TCRdb re-clonotyped the PCR reads. The sample holds some 23,000 clones, approximately 23% seen once. Among the patients, none had received any treatment before thyroid surgery. Sequenced sample: tumor tissue. These receptors were obtained from a female donor with papillary thyroid cancer or a benign thyroid nodule (not recorded which). Some clones in this sample may be carry-over from other donors' samples.

The chain carries TRBV10-3 and TRBJ2-7; the match to TRBD2 covers 8 bases. The germline V gene encodes CDR1 ENHRY and CDR2 SYGVKD. CDR3 length equals 17 residues. The V gene end was trimmed by 6 bases and the J gene end by 0 bases; junction bases not matched to a gene: 13. The CDR3 DNA reads TGTGCCATCAGGACGGGACTAGAGGGCAACCGCTCCTACGAGCAGTACTTC. Amino acids: CAIRTGLEGNRSYEQYF.

This clone showed up many times. The gene calls are TRBV19 and TRBJ1-2; no reliable D call. Trimming stripped 6 bases from V and 6 bases from J, with 20 bases between. CDR3 length equals 15 residues. Germline CDR1 LNHDA, CDR2 SQIVND (reference sequence). CDR3 residues: CASSLDKRLGHGYTF. The CDR3 region has the DNA TGTGCCAGTAGCCTTGACAAGAGGCTGGGCCATGGCTACACCTTC.

This clone has more than one count but fewer than ten. Other DNA sequences in this specimen translate into the identical CDR3. The V call is TRBV6-2 or TRBV6-3, the J call TRBJ1-6; TRBD1 matches at 7 bases. With V trimmed by 2 bases and J by 8 bases, 6 bases remained unmatched. The CDR3 spans 15 residues. CDR1 is MNHEY, CDR2 SVGEGT, per germline. CDR3 amino acids: CASSYTTGSDSPLHF. The CDR3 bases are TGTGCCAGCAGTTACACGACAGGGTCGGATTCACCCCTCCACTTT.

In its sample, this clone was seen many times. One base away lies a much larger clone, so this may be a sequencing read error. This chain connects TRBV6-1 to TRBJ1-3, with no clear D. This CDR3 is built from 15 residues. In germline, CDR1 is MNHNS, CDR2 SASEGT. V was trimmed by 11 bases and J by 4 bases, leaving 21 bases between them. As DNA, the CDR3 is TGTGCCCGCGCTTTAGGGTCATGGGGAGGAAACACCATATATTTT. It is translated as CARALGSWGGNTIYF.

The rearrangement joins TRBV20-1 to TRBJ2-1, with TRBD1 matching 8 bases. Germline V CDR1 and CDR2: DFQATT, SNEGSKA (reference sequence). After removal of 0 bases from V and 9 bases from J, the junction contained 13 bases not matched to a gene. The CDR3 loop spans 16 amino acids. The CDR3 DNA is TGCAGTGCTAGAGAGGCTAGCGTGCAGGGGGCTCGTGAGCAGTTCTTC. Encoded protein: CSAREASVQGAREQFF.

In this sample, this clone turned up a few times. The chain combines TRBV7-2 with TRBJ2-7, with 8 nucleotides matching TRBD1. J was trimmed by 3 bases and V by 0 bases; bases with no gene match: 7. CDR3 length equals 16 residues. Germline-derived CDR1 and CDR2 are SGHTA and FQGNSA. The CDR3 region is CASSLAGQGSYYEQYF. CDR3 sequence (DNA): TGTGCCAGCAGCTTAGCCGGACAGGGATCTTACTACGAGCAGTACTTC.

The sample holds many counts of this clone. The chain couples TRBV28 to TRBJ1-4; 11 bases agree with TRBD1. J was trimmed by 8 bases and V by 8 bases; bases with no gene match: 7. Germline V gives CDR1 MDHEN, CDR2 SYDVKM. The CDR3 is made up of 14 amino acids. CDR3 DNA sequence: TGTGCCAGCCATAGGACAGGGGGCGAAGAAAAACTGTTTTTT. The encoded protein is CASHRTGGEEKLFF.

The chain has TRBV9 and TRBJ2-1, with unresolved D. This CDR3 comprises 12 residues. Trimming took 0 bases from V and 5 from J, leaving 3 bases between them. The germline V gene has CDR1 SGDLS and CDR2 YYNGEE. CDR3 amino acids: CASSVGNNEQFF. DNA of the CDR3: TGTGCCAGCAGCGTAGGAAACAATGAGCAGTTCTTC.

This clone was seen ten or more times. V usage is TRBV7-3 and J usage is TRBJ2-3; 8 nucleotides align to TRBD2. With 2 bases clipped from V and 4 bases from J, the junction kept 2 bases outside the gene matches. The CDR3 has 14 amino acids. Per germline, CDR1 SGHTA and CDR2 FQGTGA. This CDR3 is CASSLSGGADTQYF. CDR3 sequence (DNA): TGTGCCAGCAGCTTATCGGGGGGGGCAGATACGCAGTATTTT.

The chain links TRBV7-1 to TRBJ2-1; TRBD2 matches 8 bases. TRBV7-1 is treated as an ORF (open reading frame) with a function not yet certain. Trimming at V came to 2 bases and at J to 7 bases, leaving 19 bases not matched to a gene. This CDR3 region has 19 residues. The CDR3 sequence is CASSSFAGLSGGPCNEQFF. In nucleotides, the CDR3 is TGTGCCAGCAGCTCATTCGCGGGACTATCGGGAGGGCCTTGTAATGAGCAGTTCTTC.

For the CDR3, the DNA is TGTGCCAGCAGTTTAGCCGGCTACATGTCCTACGAGCAGTACTTC. Residues: CASSLAGYMSYEQYF. The V gene is TRBV27, the J gene TRBJ2-7; D gene ambiguous. This CDR3 comprises 15 residues. The V gene's germline CDR1 is MNHEY and CDR2 SMNVEV (reference sequence). Trimming took off 2 bases at V and 1 base at J, with 12 bases between the two ends.

In this sample, this clone turned up a few times. The J gene is TRBJ1-2, the V gene TRBV19; D is ambiguous. This CDR3 has 11 residues. V gave up 2 bases and J gave up 2 bases, with 0 bases separating them. The germline V gene has CDR1 LNHDA and CDR2 SQIVND (reference sequence). CDR3 sequence reads: CASSINYGYTF. In DNA, the CDR3 is TGTGCCAGTAGTATAAACTATGGCTACACCTTC.

Worth noting for this clone: Given a much more abundant clone one base away, this may be a read error. The gene calls are TRBV29-1 and TRBJ2-3; D gene uncertain. This CDR3 comprises 13 residues. Looked up from germline, CDR1 is SQVTM and CDR2 is ANQGSEA. V was clipped by 3 bases and J by 6 bases, with 13 bases between them. The CDR3 here is CSVEGQLMDTQYF. For the CDR3, the DNA is TGCAGCGTTGAGGGCCAGCTCATGGATACGCAGTATTTT.

In its sample, this clone is medium-sized. V usage is TRBV11-2 and J usage is TRBJ2-1; D call uncertain. Trimming removed 2 bases at V and 4 bases at J, with 9 bases between. Per germline, CDR1 SGHAT and CDR2 FQNNGV. This CDR3 has 14 residues. The CDR3 loop reads CASSLNCAYNEQFF. The CDR3 DNA follows: TGTGCCAGCAGCTTAAACTGCGCTTACAATGAGCAGTTCTTC.

This clone was seen ten or more times. The chain has TRBV7-8 and TRBJ1-2, with D unclear. The V gene's germline CDR1 is SGHVS and CDR2 FQNEAQ. Trimming removed 5 bases from V and 1 base from J, with 14 bases in between. This CDR3 comprises 15 residues. This chain's CDR3 is CASSARGDLNYGYTF. The CDR3 DNA sequence: TGTGCCAGCAGCGCTCGAGGAGACCTTAACTATGGCTACACCTTC.

Only a few counts were recorded for this clone. The rearrangement joins TRBV20-1 to TRBJ2-1; tentative D call: TRBD1 (5 bases). The germline gives CDR1 DFQATT, CDR2 SNEGSKA (reference sequence). There are 13 residues in the CDR3. V lost 3 bases to trimming and J lost 9 bases, with 15 bases between them. In DNA form, the CDR3 reads TGCAGTGCTAGGCTTATGACAGTTACTGAGCAGTTCTTC. Translating it yields CSARLMTVTEQFF.

V and J are TRBV20-1 and TRBJ2-3; TRBD1 might be the D (6 bases). The CDR3 has 13 residues. Trimming shortened V by 7 bases and J by 3 bases, and 14 bases separated the two germline ends. Germline V CDR1 and CDR2: DFQATT, SNEGSKA (reference sequence). CDR3 sequence reads: CSVGDTQTDTQYF. The CDR3 DNA follows: TGCAGTGTGGGGGACACCCAAACAGATACGCAGTATTTT.

By sample fraction, this clone is medium-sized (0.01 to 0.1%). V gene TRBV4-3 combines with J gene TRBJ2-7, with D perhaps TRBD2 (6 bases). The CDR3 totals 17 residues. Germline assignment: CDR1 LGHNA and CDR2 YSLEER. The V and J ends lost 1 base and 7 bases respectively, with 23 bases between them. In DNA form, the CDR3 reads TGCGCCAGCAGCCAAGTCCGGGGACTTCCTGGGAAAGAAGAGCAGTACTTC. Translation: CASSQVRGLPGKEEQYF.

This sequence joins TRBV6-1 and TRBJ1-2; 12 nucleotides agree with TRBD1. The V segment lost 5 bases and the J segment 7 bases; nucleotides outside the gene matches: 8. This CDR3 spans 15 amino acids. Germline assignment: CDR1 MNHNS and CDR2 SASEGT. The CDR3 region has the DNA TGTGCCAGCAGTTCCGGGACAGGGGGCGCGGGTGGCTACACCTTC. Protein sequence: CASSSGTGGAGGYTF.

This clone was counted once. The chain combines TRBV20-1 with TRBJ2-7; 11 bases map to TRBD2. Germline-derived CDR1 and CDR2 are DFQATT and SNEGSKA (reference sequence). V lost 0 bases and J lost 3; bases outside the gene matches: 7. This CDR3 is 16 amino acids long. The CDR3 loop reads CSAREAASGRYYEQYF. The DNA for the CDR3 is TGCAGTGCTAGAGAGGCGGCTAGCGGGAGGTACTACGAGCAGTACTTC.

This chain joins TRBV28 and TRBJ2-3; the D is unclear. CDR1 and CDR2 from the germline V gene are MDHEN and SYDVKM. Trimming took 3 bases from V and 8 from J, leaving 15 bases between them. The CDR3 extends over 14 amino acids. This chain's CDR3 is CASSLPSSVATQYF. The CDR3 DNA reads as TGTGCCAGCAGTTTGCCCTCTAGTGTCGCTACGCAGTATTTT.

The chain is built from TRBV4-1 and TRBJ1-1; D ambiguous. CDR3 length: 13 amino acids. V lost 4 bases to trimming and J lost 0 bases, with 6 bases between them. The germline CDR1 and CDR2 sequences are MGHRA and YSYEKL. CDR3 sequence: CASSLGLNTEAFF. CDR3 nucleotides: TGCGCCAGCAGCCTAGGATTGAACACTGAAGCTTTCTTT.

By share, this clone counts as medium-sized. This chain uses TRBV5-4 with TRBJ2-1; tentative D call: TRBD1 (5 bases). The germline V gene encodes CDR1 SGHNT and CDR2 YYREEE (reference sequence). Trimming left V 0 bases short and J 0 bases short, with 7 bases between. The CDR3 contains 15 residues. The CDR3 nucleotides read TGTGCCAGCAGCTTGGAAGACAGCTCCTACAATGAGCAGTTCTTC. It encodes CASSLEDSSYNEQFF.

This clone showed up just a few times. The V and J genes are TRBV19 and TRBJ1-1, with a weak D call TRBD1 (5 bases). Germline CDR1 and CDR2: LNHDA and SQIVND (reference sequence). With 6 bases removed from V and 5 bases from J, the gap between germline ends came to 16 bases. CDR3 length equals 14 residues. CDR3 region: CASSWGGRGTEAFF. In nucleotides, the CDR3 is TGTGCCAGTAGCTGGGGGGGTAGGGGAACTGAAGCTTTCTTT.